This T cell receptor beta chain was captured in a study of CD8 T cells in ankylosing spondylitis. Preparation of TCR beta libraries was done by quantitative 5'-RACE with molecular barcodes. One entry per CDR3 protein, called by TCRdb with MiXCR from the 5' RACE reads. The sample includes 800,000 to 900,000 distinct CDR3 sequences, roughly 12% of them seen just once. On this clonotype itself: The antigen remains undetermined.

Overall study findings and caveats: Prior work had noted some motif variants in reactive arthritis blood and synovial fluid. For ankylosing spondylitis blood, a TCR beta motif of several highly homologous variants appeared characteristic.

CDR1 and CDR2 (germline): DFQATT, SNEGSKA (reference sequence). The CDR3 loop spans 14 amino acids. Deletions cut 5 bases from V and 3 bases from J, with 17 bases between. Sequences were obtained from blood, either unsorted or a sorted T cell fraction (not recorded which). The chain couples TRBV20-1 to TRBJ2-7; perhaps TRBD2 as D (6 bases). This sequence originates from a male donor with ankylosing spondylitis. The DNA for the CDR3 is TGCAGTGCTCATTCGGGACTTCACGTCTACGAGCAGTACTTC. Residues: CSAHSGLHVYEQYF.